The 24 T cell receptor beta chains presented below share a single source sample, sequenced in a study of blood T cell repertoires in COVID-19. The method was immunoSEQ multiplex PCR; TCRdb's version includes in-frame clones alone and lacks a portion of them. The sample holds roughly 280,000 clones; around 90% are singletons and the top ten take 3%. The sequenced material came from PBMCs or T cells enriched from blood (not recorded which). Every receptor here comes from a woman between 50 and 59 years old who had recovered from COVID-19.

This chain links TRBV4-3 with TRBJ1-1; D is undetermined. Germline V gives CDR1 LGHNA, CDR2 YSLEER. CDR3 length: 15 amino acids. V lost 1 base to trimming and J lost 0 bases, with 9 bases between them. In DNA, the CDR3 is TGCGCCAGCAGCCAAGCCCTTACAATGAACACTGAAGCTTTCTTT. Translation gives CASSQALTMNTEAFF.

CDR3 in amino acids: CASSLPGQGFGETQYF. CDR3 DNA sequence: TGTGCCAGCAGCCTACCGGGACAGGGTTTCGGAGAGACCCAGTACTTC. This sequence joins TRBV3-1 (or the pseudogene TRBV3-2) and TRBJ2-5; 9 bases are shared with TRBD1. With 4 bases clipped from V and 4 bases from J, the junction kept 10 bases outside the gene matches. In germline, CDR1 is LGHDT, CDR2 YNNKEL (reference sequence). The CDR3 contains 16 residues.

The V gene is TRBV5-1, the J gene TRBJ2-5; TRBD2 aligns across 12 bases. The CDR3 is made up of 18 amino acids. CDR1 and CDR2 (germline): SGHRS, YFSETQ. The V gene end was trimmed by 0 bases and the J gene end by 4 bases; junction bases not matched to a gene: 10. CDR3 DNA sequence: TGCGCCAGCAGCTTGGCCCCTAGCGGGAGGGCGGAAGGAGAGACCCAGTACTTC. Its translation is CASSLAPSGRAEGETQYF.

The rearrangement links TRBV15 to TRBJ2-7, with D perhaps matching TRBD1 (6 bases). CDR1 and CDR2 (germline): LNHNV, YYDKDF (reference sequence). The CDR3 runs 14 residues. Trimming shortened V by 1 base and J by 2 bases, and 9 bases separated the two germline ends. CDR3 nucleotides: TGTGCCACCAGCAGAGGACAGGAGCCCTACGAGCAGTACTTC. Its protein is CATSRGQEPYEQYF. Drawing the rest from reference TRBV15 and TRBJ2-7, the complete variable domain is DAMVIQNPRYQVTQFGKPVTLSCSQTLNHNVMYWYQQKSSQAPKLLFHYYDKDFNNEADTPDNFQSRRPNTSFCFLDIRSPGLGDTAMYLCATSRGQEPYEQYFGPGTRLTVT.

This clone is a singleton in its sample. This chain connects TRBV28 to TRBJ2-1; 9 nucleotides match TRBD2. This CDR3 contains 15 residues. Germline assignment: CDR1 MDHEN and CDR2 SYDVKM. The V gene end was trimmed by 7 bases and the J gene end by 10 bases; junction bases not matched to a gene: 14. CDR3 protein: CASIDPLAGYREQFF. As DNA, the CDR3 is TGTGCCAGCATCGATCCCCTAGCGGGGTATAGGGAGCAGTTCTTC.

V is TRBV6-6 and J is TRBJ1-6; 8 positions match TRBD1. The junction had 9 bases not matched to a gene; V was cut back by 5 bases and J by 0 bases. Germline V gives CDR1 MNHNY, CDR2 SVGAGI (reference sequence). CDR3 length equals 18 residues. This CDR3 is CASSRDRGSSSYNSPLHF. In nucleotides, the CDR3 is TGTGCCAGCAGTCGAGACAGGGGATCTAGCTCCTATAATTCACCCCTCCACTTT.

The gene calls are TRBV30 and TRBJ2-2; TRBD1 matches 9 bases. The germline V gene has CDR1 GTSNPN and CDR2 SVGIG (reference sequence). J lost 6 bases, V lost 3 bases, and 2 bases had no gene match. CDR3 size: 13 residues. This chain's CDR3 is CAWRGTGPGELFF. The CDR3 coding sequence is TGTGCCTGGAGGGGGACAGGGCCCGGGGAGCTGTTTTTT. Full variable domain (missing parts from reference TRBV30 and TRBJ2-2): SQTIHQWPATLVQPVGSPLSLECTVEGTSNPNLYWYRQAAGRGLQLLFYSVGIGQISSEVPQNLSASRPQDRQFILSSKKLLLSDSGFYLCAWRGTGPGELFFGEGSRLTVL.

V usage is TRBV5-6 and J usage is TRBJ1-5; possible D gene TRBD1, 5 bases. Germline lookup yields CDR1 SGHDT and CDR2 YYEEEE. V was trimmed by 4 bases and J by 7 bases, leaving 21 bases between them. The CDR3 spans 16 residues. The CDR3 protein is CASSRGEEGTRQPQHF. In DNA, the CDR3 is TGTGCCAGCAGCCGAGGGGAGGAGGGGACCCGGCAGCCCCAGCATTTT. The complete variable domain, with remaining parts taken from reference TRBV5-6 and TRBJ1-5, reads DAGVTQSPTHLIKTRGQQVTLRCSPKSGHDTVSWYQQALGQGPQFIFQYYEEEERQRGNFPDRFSGHQFPNYSSELNVNALLLGDSALYLCASSRGEEGTRQPQHFGDGTRLSIL.

The V call is TRBV7-6, the J call TRBJ2-1, with D perhaps matching TRBD2 (7 bases). V lost 7 bases and J 0 bases, leaving 19 bases between the germline ends. The CDR3 length is 17 residues. Germline CDR1 is SGHVS and CDR2 is FNYEAQ. CDR3: CASMRGSGTSSYNEQFF. In DNA, the CDR3 is TGTGCCAGCATGAGGGGGAGCGGGACCTCCTCCTACAATGAGCAGTTCTTC.

The V gene is TRBV7-3, the J gene TRBJ2-3; D perhaps matches TRBD2 (5 bases). CDR3 length equals 13 residues. Germline V gives CDR1 SGHTA, CDR2 FQGTGA. With 2 bases removed from V and 5 bases from J, the gap between germline ends came to 8 bases. CDR3 loop: CASSLGSQDTQYF. The CDR3 coding sequence is TGTGCCAGCAGCTTAGGGAGCCAAGATACGCAGTATTTT. The full variable domain, with the rest looked up from reference TRBV7-3 and TRBJ2-3, is GAGVSQTPSNKVTEKGKYVELRCDPISGHTALYWYRQSLGQGPEFLIYFQGTGAADDSGLPNDRFFAVRPEGSVSTLKIQRTERGDSAVYLCASSLGSQDTQYFGPGTRLTVL.

This chain connects TRBV2 to TRBJ2-7, with D possibly TRBD1 on 6 matching bases. The germline gives CDR1 SNHLY, CDR2 FYNNEI. The CDR3 runs to 13 residues. With 11 bases removed from V and 2 bases from J, the gap between germline ends came to 16 bases. CDR3 bases: TGTGCCGGGGGCGCTATCCCTGCCTACGAGCAGTACTTC. Translated, it gives CAGGAIPAYEQYF.

The chain uses TRBV27 and TRBJ2-7; 8 positions match TRBD1. Trimming cost V 4 bases and J 4 bases; bases outside gene matches: 9. This CDR3 comprises 15 residues. The germline V gene has CDR1 MNHEY and CDR2 SMNVEV (reference sequence). In nucleotides, the CDR3 is TGTGCCAGCAGTTCGAGGGACAGGAAGGGGTACGAGCAGTACTTC. Translating gives CASSSRDRKGYEQYF.

The CDR3 region is CASSLVRGYLDTQYF. The CDR3, as DNA: TGTGCCAGCAGCTTGGTCCGAGGATACCTAGATACGCAGTATTTT. The gene calls are TRBV5-4 and TRBJ2-3; D remains unclear. V lost 0 bases, J lost 5 bases, and 13 bases lay in between. CDR1 is SGHNT, CDR2 YYREEE, per germline (reference sequence). This CDR3 comprises 15 residues.

Note on this clone: Other DNA sequences in the sample encode the same CDR3. The chain couples TRBV18 to TRBJ1-1; D may be TRBD1 (6 bases). CDR1 KGHSH and CDR2 LQKENI come from the germline V gene. This CDR3 is built from 14 residues. V was cut by 2 bases and J by 0 bases, with 7 bases left in between. The CDR3 nucleotides are TGTGCCAGCTCACCAGGACAGATGAACACTGAAGCTTTCTTT. Protein product: CASSPGQMNTEAFF.

A remark on this clone: An end of the junction differs from the germline gene, which may be a read error. The chain combines TRBV7-7 with TRBJ2-5; 15 nucleotides align to TRBD2. The CDR3 is made up of 15 amino acids. Per the germline V gene, CDR1 is SSHAT and CDR2 is FNYEAQ (reference sequence). In DNA, the CDR3 is TGTGCTAGCAGCTTAGGGACTAGCGGGAGGGAGACCCAGTACTTC. Amino acid sequence: CASSLGTSGRETQYF.

This chain connects TRBV6-7 to TRBJ1-6, with 7 bases that match TRBD1. TRBV6-7 qualifies as an ORF whose function is uncertain. V gave up 5 bases and J gave up 9 bases; unmatched junction bases: 7. This CDR3 is 14 amino acids long. CDR3 sequence: CASSQPGQISPLHF. DNA for the CDR3: TGTGCCAGCAGTCAGCCGGGACAGATTTCACCCCTCCACTTT.

The sample holds a few counts of this clone. V usage is TRBV7-2 and J usage is TRBJ2-1; TRBD2 is a possible D gene (6 bases). Trimming took off 0 bases at V and 6 bases at J, with 9 bases between the two ends. Germline assignment: CDR1 SGHTA and CDR2 FQGNSA. The CDR3 is 14 residues long. CDR3 in amino acids: CASSLARGVNEQFF. In nucleotides, the CDR3 is TGTGCCAGCAGCTTAGCGCGCGGGGTCAATGAGCAGTTCTTC.

The chain is built from TRBV11-2 and TRBJ2-1; TRBD1 might be the D (5 bases). This CDR3 is built from 16 residues. Trimming cost V 5 bases and J 4 bases, with 18 bases left between them. Germline CDR1 is SGHAT and CDR2 is FQNNGV. DNA for the CDR3: TGTGCCAGCAGCCCTCCGGTGGGGCCCAAATACAATGAGCAGTTCTTC. This gives the protein CASSPPVGPKYNEQFF.

This clone was detected only once. The chain links TRBV20-1 to TRBJ1-1, with D possibly TRBD1 on 5 matching bases. Trimming pared 3 bases from V and 5 bases from J, leaving 10 bases between. There are 12 residues in the CDR3. In germline, CDR1 is DFQATT, CDR2 SNEGSKA (reference sequence). CDR3 in amino acids: CSASGGGTEAFF. CDR3 in DNA: TGCAGTGCTAGTGGCGGGGGAACTGAAGCTTTCTTT.

The CDR3 coding sequence is TGTGCCACCAGCAGGCGGAAGGGAGTCAATGAGCAGTTCTTC. Translated, it gives CATSRRKGVNEQFF. The V gene is TRBV15, the J gene TRBJ2-1; D possibly corresponds to TRBD2 (5 bases). CDR3 size: 14 residues. The germline V gene has CDR1 LNHNV and CDR2 YYDKDF (reference sequence). V was cut by 3 bases and J by 6 bases, with 12 bases left in between.

Comment on this clone: Other DNA sequences in the sample encode the same CDR3. This chain joins TRBV28 and TRBJ1-2; D is undetermined. The CDR3 covers 12 residues. The germline V gene has CDR1 MDHEN and CDR2 SYDVKM. V was pared by 2 bases and J by 2 bases, with 3 bases between. CDR3 loop: CASSLQNYGYTF. The DNA for the CDR3 is TGTGCCAGCAGTTTACAAAACTATGGCTACACCTTC.

The V gene is TRBV11-2, the J gene TRBJ2-1; 7 bases are a match to TRBD1. CDR3 length equals 15 residues. The J segment lost 10 bases and the V segment lost 1 base, leaving 10 bases of the junction unmatched. From germline, CDR1 is SGHAT and CDR2 FQNNGV. DNA for the CDR3: TGTGCCAGCAGCTTAGGCCAGGGACAGACAATGGAGCAGTTCTTC. It translates to CASSLGQGQTMEQFF.

The chain links TRBV28 to TRBJ2-7; 10 bases match TRBD2. J lost 1 base, V lost 6 bases, and 3 bases had no gene match. CDR1 and CDR2 (germline): MDHEN, SYDVKM. CDR3 size: 14 residues. In DNA form, the CDR3 reads TGTGCCAGCAGCCTAGCGGGAGAATCCTACGAGCAGTACTTC. Its protein product is CASSLAGESYEQYF.

This clone was recorded a few times. The chain joins TRBV5-6 to TRBJ1-5; no clear D gene. The germline CDR1 and CDR2 sequences are SGHDT and YYEEEE. This CDR3 has 15 amino acids. The ends were cut back, 1 base at V and 2 bases at J, with 10 bases in the middle. Written as DNA, the CDR3 is TGTGCCAGCAGCTTGCGGGGAGTAGGCAATCAGCCCCAGCATTTT. This sequence encodes CASSLRGVGNQPQHF.